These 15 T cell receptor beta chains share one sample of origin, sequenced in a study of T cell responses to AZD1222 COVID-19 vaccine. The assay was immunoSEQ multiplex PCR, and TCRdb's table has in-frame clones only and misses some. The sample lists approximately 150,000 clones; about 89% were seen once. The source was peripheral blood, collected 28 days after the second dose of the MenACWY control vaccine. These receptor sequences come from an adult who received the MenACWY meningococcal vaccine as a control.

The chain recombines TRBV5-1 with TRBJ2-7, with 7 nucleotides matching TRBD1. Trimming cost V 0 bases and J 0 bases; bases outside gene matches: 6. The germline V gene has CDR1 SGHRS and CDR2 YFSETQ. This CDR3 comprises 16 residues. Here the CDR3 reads CASSLGTGVPSYEQYF. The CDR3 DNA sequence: TGCGCCAGCAGCTTGGGCACAGGGGTCCCCTCCTACGAGCAGTACTTC. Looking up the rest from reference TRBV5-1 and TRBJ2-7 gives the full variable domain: KAGVTQTPRYLIKTRGQQVTLSCSPISGHRSVSWYQQTPGQGLQFLFEYFSETQRNKGNFPGRFSGRQFSNSRSEMNVSTLELGDSALYLCASSLGTGVPSYEQYFGPGTRLTVT.

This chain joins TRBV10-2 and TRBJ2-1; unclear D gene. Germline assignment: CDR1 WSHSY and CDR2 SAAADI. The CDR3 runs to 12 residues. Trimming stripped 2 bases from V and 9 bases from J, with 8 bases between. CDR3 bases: TGCGCCAGCAGTGAGGTGACACGTGAGCAGTTCTTC. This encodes CASSEVTREQFF.

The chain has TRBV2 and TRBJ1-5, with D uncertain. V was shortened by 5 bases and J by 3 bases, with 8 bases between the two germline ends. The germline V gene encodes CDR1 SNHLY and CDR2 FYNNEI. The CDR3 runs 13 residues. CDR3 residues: CASSPGLNQPQHF. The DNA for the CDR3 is TGTGCCAGCAGTCCAGGCCTCAATCAGCCCCAGCATTTT.

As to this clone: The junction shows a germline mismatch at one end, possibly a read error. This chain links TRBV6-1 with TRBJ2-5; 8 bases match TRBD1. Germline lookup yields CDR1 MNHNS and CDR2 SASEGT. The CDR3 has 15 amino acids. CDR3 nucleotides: TGTGCCAGCAGGGAAGGGACAGGAGCACAAGAGACCCAGTACTTC. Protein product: CASREGTGAQETQYF.

The CDR3 DNA follows: TGCGCCAGTAGTCCGGGACAGGGTCTTTACGAGCAGTACTTC. It translates to CASSPGQGLYEQYF. The rearrangement joins TRBV5-1 to TRBJ2-7; 9 bases are shared with TRBD1. The trim removed 8 bases at V and 4 bases at J, leaving 10 bases unmatched. This CDR3 contains 14 residues. From germline, CDR1 is SGHRS and CDR2 YFSETQ.

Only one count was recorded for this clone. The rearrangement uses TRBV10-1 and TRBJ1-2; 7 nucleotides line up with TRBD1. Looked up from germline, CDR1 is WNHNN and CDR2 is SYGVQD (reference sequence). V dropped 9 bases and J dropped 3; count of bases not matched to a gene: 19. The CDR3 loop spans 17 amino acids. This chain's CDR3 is CARTQPGQDEWDYGYTF. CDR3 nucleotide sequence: TGCGCCAGGACCCAACCTGGACAGGACGAGTGGGACTATGGCTACACCTTC.

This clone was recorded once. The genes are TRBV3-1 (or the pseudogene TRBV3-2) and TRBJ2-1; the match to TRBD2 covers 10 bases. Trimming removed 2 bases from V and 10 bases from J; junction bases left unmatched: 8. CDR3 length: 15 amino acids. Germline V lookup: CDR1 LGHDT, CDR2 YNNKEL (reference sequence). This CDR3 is CASSQQAGGPMEQFF. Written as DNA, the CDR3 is TGTGCCAGCAGCCAACAAGCGGGAGGGCCGATGGAGCAGTTCTTC.

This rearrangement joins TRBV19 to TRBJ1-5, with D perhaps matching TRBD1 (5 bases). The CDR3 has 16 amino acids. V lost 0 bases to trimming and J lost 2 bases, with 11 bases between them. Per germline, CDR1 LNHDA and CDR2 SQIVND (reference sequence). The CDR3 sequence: CASSIDRRVGNQPQHF. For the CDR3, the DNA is TGTGCCAGTAGTATAGATCGCAGGGTAGGCAATCAGCCCCAGCATTTT.

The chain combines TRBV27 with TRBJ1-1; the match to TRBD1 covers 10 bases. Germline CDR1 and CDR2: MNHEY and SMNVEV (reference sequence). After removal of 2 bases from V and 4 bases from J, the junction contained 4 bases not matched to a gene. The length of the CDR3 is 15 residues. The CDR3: CASSLRQGAGTEAFF. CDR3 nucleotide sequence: TGTGCCAGCAGTTTACGACAGGGGGCGGGCACTGAAGCTTTCTTT.

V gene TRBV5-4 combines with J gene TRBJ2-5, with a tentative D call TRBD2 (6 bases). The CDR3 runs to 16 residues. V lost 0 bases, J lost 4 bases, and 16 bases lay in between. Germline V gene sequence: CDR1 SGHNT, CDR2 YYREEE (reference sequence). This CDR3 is CASSLAGVVGGETQYF. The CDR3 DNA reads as TGTGCCAGCAGCTTGGCCGGGGTGGTGGGGGGAGAGACCCAGTACTTC.

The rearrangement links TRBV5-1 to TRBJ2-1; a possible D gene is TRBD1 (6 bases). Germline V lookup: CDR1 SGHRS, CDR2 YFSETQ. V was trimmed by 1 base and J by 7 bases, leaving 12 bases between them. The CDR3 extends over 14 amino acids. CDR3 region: CASSLSGVVNEQFF. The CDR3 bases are TGCGCCAGCAGCTTGTCAGGGGTCGTGAATGAGCAGTTCTTC.

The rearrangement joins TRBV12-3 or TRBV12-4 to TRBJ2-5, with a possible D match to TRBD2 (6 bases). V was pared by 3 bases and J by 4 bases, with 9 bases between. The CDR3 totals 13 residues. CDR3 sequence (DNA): TGTGCCAGCAGTTTTGGGGGGATAGAGACCCAGTACTTC. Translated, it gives CASSFGGIETQYF.

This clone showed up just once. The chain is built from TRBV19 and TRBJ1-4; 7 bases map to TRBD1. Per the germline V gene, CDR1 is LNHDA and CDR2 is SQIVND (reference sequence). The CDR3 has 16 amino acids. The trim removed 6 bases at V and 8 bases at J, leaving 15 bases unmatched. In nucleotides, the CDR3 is TGTGCCAGTAGAATAAAAGGACAGGTTGATGTGGAAAAACTGTTTTTT. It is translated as CASRIKGQVDVEKLFF.

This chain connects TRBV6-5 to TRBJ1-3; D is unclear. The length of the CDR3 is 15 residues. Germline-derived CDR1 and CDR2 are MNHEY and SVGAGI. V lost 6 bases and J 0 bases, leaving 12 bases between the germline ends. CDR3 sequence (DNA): TGTGCCAGCAGACGAGGACGGGACTCTGGAAACACCATATATTTT. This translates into CASRRGRDSGNTIYF.

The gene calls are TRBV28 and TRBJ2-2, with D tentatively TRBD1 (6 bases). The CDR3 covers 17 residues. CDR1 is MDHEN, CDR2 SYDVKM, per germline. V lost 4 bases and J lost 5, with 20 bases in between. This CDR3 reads CASSSPSVGAGTGELFF. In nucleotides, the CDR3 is TGTGCCAGCAGTTCGCCCTCGGTGGGGGCCGGGACCGGGGAGCTGTTTTTT.